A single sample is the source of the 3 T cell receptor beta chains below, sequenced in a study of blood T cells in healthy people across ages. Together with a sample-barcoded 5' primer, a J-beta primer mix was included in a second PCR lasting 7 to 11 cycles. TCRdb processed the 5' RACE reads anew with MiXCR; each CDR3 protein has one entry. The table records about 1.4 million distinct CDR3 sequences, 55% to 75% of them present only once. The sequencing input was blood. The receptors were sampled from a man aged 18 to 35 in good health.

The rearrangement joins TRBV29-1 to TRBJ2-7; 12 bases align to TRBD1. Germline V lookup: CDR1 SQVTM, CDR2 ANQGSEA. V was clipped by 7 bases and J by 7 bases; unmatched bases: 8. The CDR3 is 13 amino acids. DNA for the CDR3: TGCAGCGCCTCCGGGACAGGGGGCGATGAGCAGTACTTC. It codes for CSASGTGGDEQYF.

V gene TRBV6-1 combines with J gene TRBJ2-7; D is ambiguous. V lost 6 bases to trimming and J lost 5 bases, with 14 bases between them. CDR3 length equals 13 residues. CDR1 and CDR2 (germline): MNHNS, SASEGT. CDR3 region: CASSPWVLDEQYF. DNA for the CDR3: TGTGCCAGCAGCCCTTGGGTATTGGACGAGCAGTACTTC.

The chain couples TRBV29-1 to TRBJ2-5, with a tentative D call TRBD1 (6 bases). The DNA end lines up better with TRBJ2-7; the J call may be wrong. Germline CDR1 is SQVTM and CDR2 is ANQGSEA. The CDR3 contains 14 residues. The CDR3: CSVVVVGRGYEQYF. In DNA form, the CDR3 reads TGCAGCGTTGTCGTGGTTGGCAGGGGTTACGAGCAGTACTTC.